The 3 T cell receptor beta chains given below trace back to one sample, sequenced in a study of graft-versus-host responses after intestinal transplantation. Clones were sequenced by immunoSEQ multiplex PCR, and TCRdb holds only the in-frame ones, with some missing. The sample yields roughly 110,000 clones, 85% to 95% seen once. These receptors have no known antigen. Specimen: unstimulated CD8+ T cells sorted from spleen or lymph node cells, collected before transplant. The receptors here all came from a human donor who was the organ donor for an intestinal transplant.

The rearrangement joins TRBV19 to TRBJ2-7, with D possibly being TRBD2 (6 bases). This CDR3 has 14 residues. The ends were cut back, 1 base at V and 2 bases at J, with 9 bases in the middle. Germline loops: CDR1 LNHDA, CDR2 SQIVND (reference sequence). Here the CDR3 DNA reads TGTGCCAGTAGTATAGCGGGAGACGCCTACGAGCAGTACTTC. This gives the protein CASSIAGDAYEQYF.

The chain combines TRBV27 with TRBJ2-1; D unresolved. V was shortened by 2 bases and J by 5 bases, with 13 bases between the two germline ends. Germline CDR1 is MNHEY and CDR2 is SMNVEV (reference sequence). The CDR3 consists of 15 residues. The CDR3 DNA reads TGTGCCAGCAGTTTACATCCTTCAGGTAACAATGAGCAGTTCTTC. Residues: CASSLHPSGNNEQFF.

The chain recombines TRBV4-1 with TRBJ2-1; D gene ambiguous. The CDR3 runs to 13 residues. The germline V and J ends were trimmed by 4 bases and 3 bases, with 7 bases remaining between them. Germline CDR1 and CDR2: MGHRA and YSYEKL. CDR3 nucleotides: TGCGCCAGCAGCCCCAGACTCTACAATGAGCAGTTCTTC. Protein sequence: CASSPRLYNEQFF.